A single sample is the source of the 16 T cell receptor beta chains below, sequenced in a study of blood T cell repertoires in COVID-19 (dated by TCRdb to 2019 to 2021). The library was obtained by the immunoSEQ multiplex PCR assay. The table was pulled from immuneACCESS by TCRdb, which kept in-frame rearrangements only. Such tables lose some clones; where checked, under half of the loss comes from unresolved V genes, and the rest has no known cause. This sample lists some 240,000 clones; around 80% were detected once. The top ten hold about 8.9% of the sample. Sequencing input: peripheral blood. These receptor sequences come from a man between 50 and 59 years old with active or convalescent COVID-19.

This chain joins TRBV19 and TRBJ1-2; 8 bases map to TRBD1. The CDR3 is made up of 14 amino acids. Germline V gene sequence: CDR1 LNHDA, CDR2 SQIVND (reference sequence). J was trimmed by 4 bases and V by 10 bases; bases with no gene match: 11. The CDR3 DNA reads TGTGCCACCCGATCGGGGACAGGCGGCTATGGCTACACCTTC. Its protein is CATRSGTGGYGYTF.

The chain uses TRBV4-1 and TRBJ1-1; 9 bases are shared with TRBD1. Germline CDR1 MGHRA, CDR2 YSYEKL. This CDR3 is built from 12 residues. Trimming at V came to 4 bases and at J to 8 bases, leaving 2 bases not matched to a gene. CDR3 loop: CASSPGTGEAFF. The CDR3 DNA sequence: TGCGCCAGCAGCCCAGGGACAGGGGAAGCTTTCTTT.

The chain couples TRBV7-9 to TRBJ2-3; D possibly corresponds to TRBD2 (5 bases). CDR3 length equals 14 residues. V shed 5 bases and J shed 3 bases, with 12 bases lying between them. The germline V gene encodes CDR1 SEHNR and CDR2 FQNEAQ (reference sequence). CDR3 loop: CASSPRRATDTQYF. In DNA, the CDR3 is TGTGCCAGCAGCCCTCGGCGGGCGACAGATACGCAGTATTTT.

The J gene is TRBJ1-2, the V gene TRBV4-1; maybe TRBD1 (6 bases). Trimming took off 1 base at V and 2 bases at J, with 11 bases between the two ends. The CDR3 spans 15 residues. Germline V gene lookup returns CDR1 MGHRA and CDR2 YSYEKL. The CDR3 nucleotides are TGCGCCAGCAGCCAAGCTAGGACAGAGAACTATGGCTACACCTTC. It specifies CASSQARTENYGYTF.

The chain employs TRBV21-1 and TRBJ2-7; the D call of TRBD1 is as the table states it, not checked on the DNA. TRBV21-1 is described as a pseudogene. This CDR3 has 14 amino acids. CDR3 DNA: TGTGCCAGCAGCGTTGGACAGGGACCTTACGAGCAGTACTTC. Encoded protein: CASSVGQGPYEQYF.

The CDR3 sequence is CASSFSGGGPDTQYF. DNA of the CDR3: TGCGCCAGCAGCTTTAGCGGGGGCGGACCAGATACGCAGTATTTT. The chain carries TRBV5-1 and TRBJ2-3, with TRBD2 identical over 9 bases. V gave up 2 bases and J gave up 4 bases; unmatched junction bases: 5. Germline V gene lookup returns CDR1 SGHRS and CDR2 YFSETQ. CDR3 length equals 15 residues.

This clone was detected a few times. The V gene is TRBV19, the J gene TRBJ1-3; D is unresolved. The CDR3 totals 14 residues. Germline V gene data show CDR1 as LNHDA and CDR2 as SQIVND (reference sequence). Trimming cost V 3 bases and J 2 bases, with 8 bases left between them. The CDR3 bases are TGTGCCAGTAGTATGACGGGAACTGGAAACACCATATATTTT. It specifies CASSMTGTGNTIYF.

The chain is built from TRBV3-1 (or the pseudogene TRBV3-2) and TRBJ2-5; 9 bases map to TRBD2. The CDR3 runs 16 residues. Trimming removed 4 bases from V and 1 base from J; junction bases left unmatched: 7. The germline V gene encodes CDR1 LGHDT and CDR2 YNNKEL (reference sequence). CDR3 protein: CASSPMTSGTQETQYF. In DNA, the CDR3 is TGTGCCAGCAGCCCGATGACTAGCGGTACCCAAGAGACCCAGTACTTC.

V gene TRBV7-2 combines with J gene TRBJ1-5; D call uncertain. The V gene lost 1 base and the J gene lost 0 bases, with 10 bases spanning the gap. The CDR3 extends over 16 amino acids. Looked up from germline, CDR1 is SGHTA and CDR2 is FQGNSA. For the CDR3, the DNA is TGTGCCAGCAGCTTAGTTGGAGGGAATAGCAATCAGCCCCAGCATTTT. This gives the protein CASSLVGGNSNQPQHF.

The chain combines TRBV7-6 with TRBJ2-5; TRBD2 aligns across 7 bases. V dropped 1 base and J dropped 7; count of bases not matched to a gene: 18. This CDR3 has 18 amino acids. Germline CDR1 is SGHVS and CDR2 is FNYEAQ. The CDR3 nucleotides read TGTGCCAGCAGCTTAGTTGAGAGAGTAGCGGGTCTTATGTCGACCCAGTACTTC. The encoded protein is CASSLVERVAGLMSTQYF.

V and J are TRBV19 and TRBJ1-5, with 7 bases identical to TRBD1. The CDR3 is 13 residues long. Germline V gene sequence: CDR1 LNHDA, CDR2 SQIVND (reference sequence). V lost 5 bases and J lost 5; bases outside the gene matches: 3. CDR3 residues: CASSVGTDQPQHF. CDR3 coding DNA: TGTGCCAGTAGTGTCGGGACAGATCAGCCCCAGCATTTT.

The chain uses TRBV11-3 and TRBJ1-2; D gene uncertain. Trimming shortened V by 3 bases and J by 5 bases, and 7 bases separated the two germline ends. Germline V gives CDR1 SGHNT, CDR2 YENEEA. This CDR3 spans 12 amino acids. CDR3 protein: CASSFSGYGYTF. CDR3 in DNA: TGTGCCAGCAGCTTTTCAGGTTATGGCTACACCTTC.

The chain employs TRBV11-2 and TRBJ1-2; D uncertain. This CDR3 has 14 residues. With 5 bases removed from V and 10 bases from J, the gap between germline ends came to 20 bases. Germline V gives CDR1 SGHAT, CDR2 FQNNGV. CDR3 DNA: TGTGCCAGCAGCCCGCGGGGAGGCTTCAATGACTACACCTTC. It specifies CASSPRGGFNDYTF.

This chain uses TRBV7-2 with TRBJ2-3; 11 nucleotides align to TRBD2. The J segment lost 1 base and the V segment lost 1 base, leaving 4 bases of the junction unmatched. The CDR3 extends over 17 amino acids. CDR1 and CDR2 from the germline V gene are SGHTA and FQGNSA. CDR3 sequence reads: CASSLVAGGAGTDTQYF. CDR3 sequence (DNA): TGTGCCAGCAGCTTAGTAGCGGGGGGGGCAGGCACAGATACGCAGTATTTT.

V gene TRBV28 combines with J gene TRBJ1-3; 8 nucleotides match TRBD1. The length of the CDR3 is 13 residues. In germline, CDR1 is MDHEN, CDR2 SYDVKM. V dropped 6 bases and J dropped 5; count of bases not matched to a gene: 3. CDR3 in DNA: TGTGCCAGCAGGCCAGGGGGCAGAAACACCATATATTTT. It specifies CASRPGGRNTIYF.

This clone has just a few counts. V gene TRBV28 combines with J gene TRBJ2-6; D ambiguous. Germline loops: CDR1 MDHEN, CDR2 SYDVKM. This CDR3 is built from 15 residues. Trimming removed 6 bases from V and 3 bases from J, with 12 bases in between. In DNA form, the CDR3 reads TGTGCCAGCAGCTGGAGATCGGGTGGGGCCAACGTCCTGACTTTC. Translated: CASSWRSGGANVLTF.